This is a list of T cell receptor beta chains from one sample in a study of Graves' ophthalmopathy and Graves' hyperthyroidism. TCRdb used MiXCR to reprocess the multiplex PCR reads, holding one entry per CDR3 protein. The repertoire consists of 200,000 to 250,000 distinct CDR3 sequences, with roughly 21% occurring once and the leading ten covering about 46%. The sample consisted of peripheral blood. The receptor set was obtained from a woman between 45 and 60 years old with Graves' ophthalmopathy. Both conserved end residues are trimmed from each CDR3. D genes are given only for firm matches.

len: 13
j_gene: TRBJ1-2
d_gene: -
v_gene: TRBV6-2/TRBV6-3
CDR3aa: ASSPNPLGTGGYT

len: 12
j_gene: TRBJ1-2
d_gene: TRBD1
v_gene: TRBV20-1
CDR3aa: SARVGQGDYGYT

len: 16
j_gene: TRBJ2-7
d_gene: TRBD2
v_gene: TRBV6-2/TRBV6-3
CDR3aa: ASSQTSGTTPGSYEQY

len: 12
j_gene: TRBJ2-7
d_gene: -
v_gene: TRBV5-1
CDR3aa: ASSLTTVVHEQY

len: 13
j_gene: TRBJ2-7
d_gene: -
v_gene: TRBV6-1
CDR3aa: ASRPGPGGSYEQY

len: 12
j_gene: TRBJ1-5
d_gene: -
v_gene: TRBV29-1
CDR3aa: SVGAGAGNQPQH

len: 12
j_gene: TRBJ2-2
d_gene: TRBD1
v_gene: TRBV19
CDR3aa: ASSIGGTAGELF

len: 10
j_gene: TRBJ2-7
d_gene: -
v_gene: TRBV11-2
CDR3aa: ASSLGYSEQY

len: 13
j_gene: TRBJ2-7
d_gene: TRBD2
v_gene: TRBV27
CDR3aa: ASSPKAGGGYEQY

len: 9
j_gene: TRBJ2-2
d_gene: -
v_gene: TRBV28
CDR3aa: ASTGTGELF

len: 11
j_gene: TRBJ1-6
d_gene: TRBD1
v_gene: TRBV6-1
CDR3aa: ASSGRGDSPLH

len: 13
j_gene: TRBJ2-2
d_gene: TRBD2
v_gene: TRBV18
CDR3aa: ASSAGGRSTGELF